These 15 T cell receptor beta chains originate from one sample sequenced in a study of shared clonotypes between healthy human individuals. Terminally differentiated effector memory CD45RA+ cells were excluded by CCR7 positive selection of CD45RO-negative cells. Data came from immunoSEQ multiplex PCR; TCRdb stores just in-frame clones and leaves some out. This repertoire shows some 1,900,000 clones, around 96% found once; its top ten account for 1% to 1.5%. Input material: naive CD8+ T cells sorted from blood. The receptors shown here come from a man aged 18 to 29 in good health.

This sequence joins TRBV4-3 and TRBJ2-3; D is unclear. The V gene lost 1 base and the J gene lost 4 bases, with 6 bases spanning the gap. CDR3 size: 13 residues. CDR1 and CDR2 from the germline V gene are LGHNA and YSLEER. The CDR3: CASSQVPADTQYF. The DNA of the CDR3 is TGCGCCAGCAGCCAAGTCCCAGCAGATACGCAGTATTTT.

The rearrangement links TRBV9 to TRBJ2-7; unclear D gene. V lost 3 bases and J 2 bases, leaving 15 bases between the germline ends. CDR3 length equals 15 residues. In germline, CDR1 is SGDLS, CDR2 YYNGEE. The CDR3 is CASSETGSSPYEQYF. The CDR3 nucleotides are TGTGCCAGCAGCGAGACGGGCAGCTCCCCCTACGAGCAGTACTTC.

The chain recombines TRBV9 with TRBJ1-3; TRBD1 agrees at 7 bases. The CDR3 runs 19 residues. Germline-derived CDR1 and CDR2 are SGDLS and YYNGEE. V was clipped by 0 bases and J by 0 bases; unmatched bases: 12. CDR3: CASSVGWDRGQYSGNTIYF. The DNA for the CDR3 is TGTGCCAGCAGCGTAGGTTGGGACAGAGGTCAATACTCTGGAAACACCATATATTTT.

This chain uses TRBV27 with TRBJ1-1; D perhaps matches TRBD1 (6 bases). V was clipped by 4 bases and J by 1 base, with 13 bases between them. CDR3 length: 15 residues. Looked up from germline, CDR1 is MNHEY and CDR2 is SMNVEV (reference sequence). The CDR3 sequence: CASSSGTYPNTEAFF. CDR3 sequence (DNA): TGTGCCAGCAGTTCCGGGACATATCCGAACACTGAAGCTTTCTTT.

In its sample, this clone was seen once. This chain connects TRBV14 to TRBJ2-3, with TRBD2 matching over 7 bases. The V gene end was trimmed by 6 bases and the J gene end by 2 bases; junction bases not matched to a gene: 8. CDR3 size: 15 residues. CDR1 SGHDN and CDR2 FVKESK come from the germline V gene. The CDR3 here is CASSGIGGITDTQYF. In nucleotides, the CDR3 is TGTGCCAGCAGTGGTATCGGGGGGATCACAGATACGCAGTATTTT.

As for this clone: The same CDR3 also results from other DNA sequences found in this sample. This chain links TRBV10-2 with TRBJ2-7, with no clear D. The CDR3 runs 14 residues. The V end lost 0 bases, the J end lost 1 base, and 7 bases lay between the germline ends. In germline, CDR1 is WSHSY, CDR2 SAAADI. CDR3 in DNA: TGCGCCAGCAGTGAGTCTGGCCGATCCTACGAGCAGTACTTC. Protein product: CASSESGRSYEQYF.

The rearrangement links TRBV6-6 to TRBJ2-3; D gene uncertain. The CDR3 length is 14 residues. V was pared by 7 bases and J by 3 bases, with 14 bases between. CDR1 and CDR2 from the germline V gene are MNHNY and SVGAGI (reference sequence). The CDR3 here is CASTNSPVTDTQYF. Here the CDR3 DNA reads TGTGCCAGCACCAACAGTCCAGTAACAGATACGCAGTATTTT.

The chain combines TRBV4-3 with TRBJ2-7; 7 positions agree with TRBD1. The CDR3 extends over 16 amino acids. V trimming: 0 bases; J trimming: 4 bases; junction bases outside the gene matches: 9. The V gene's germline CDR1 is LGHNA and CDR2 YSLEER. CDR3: CASSQDSDRADYEQYF. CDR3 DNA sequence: TGCGCCAGCAGCCAAGACTCAGACAGGGCGGATTACGAGCAGTACTTC.

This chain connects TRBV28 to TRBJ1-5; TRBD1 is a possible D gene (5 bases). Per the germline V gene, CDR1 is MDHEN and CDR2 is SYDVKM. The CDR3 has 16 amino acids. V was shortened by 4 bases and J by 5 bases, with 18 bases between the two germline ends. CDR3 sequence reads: CASSYLRGEDDQPQHF. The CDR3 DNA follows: TGTGCCAGCAGTTACCTGCGGGGGGAAGACGATCAGCCCCAGCATTTT. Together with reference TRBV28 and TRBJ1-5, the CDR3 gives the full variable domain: DVKVTQSSRYLVKRTGEKVFLECVQDMDHENMFWYRQDPGLGLRLIYFSYDVKMKEKGDIPEGYSVSREKKERFSLILESASTNQTSMYLCASSYLRGEDDQPQHFGDGTRLSIL.

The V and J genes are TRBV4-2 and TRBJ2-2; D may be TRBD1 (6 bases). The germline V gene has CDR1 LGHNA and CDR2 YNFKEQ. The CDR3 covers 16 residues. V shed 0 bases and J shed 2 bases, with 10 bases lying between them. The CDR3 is CASSQEAGDNTGELFF. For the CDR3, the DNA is TGTGCCAGCAGCCAAGAGGCAGGGGATAACACCGGGGAGCTGTTTTTT.

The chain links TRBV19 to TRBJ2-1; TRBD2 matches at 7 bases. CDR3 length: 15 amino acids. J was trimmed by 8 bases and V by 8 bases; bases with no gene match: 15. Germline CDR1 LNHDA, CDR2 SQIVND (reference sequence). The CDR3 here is CASVGWAGDRYEQFF. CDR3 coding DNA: TGTGCCAGTGTCGGGTGGGCGGGAGATCGTTATGAGCAGTTCTTC.

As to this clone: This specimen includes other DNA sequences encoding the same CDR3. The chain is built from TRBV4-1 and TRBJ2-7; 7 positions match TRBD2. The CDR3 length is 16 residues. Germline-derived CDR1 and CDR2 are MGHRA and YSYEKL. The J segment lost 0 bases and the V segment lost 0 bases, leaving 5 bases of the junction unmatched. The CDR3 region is CASSQEASGSSYEQYF. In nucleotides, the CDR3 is TGCGCCAGCAGCCAAGAGGCTAGCGGTAGCTCCTACGAGCAGTACTTC.

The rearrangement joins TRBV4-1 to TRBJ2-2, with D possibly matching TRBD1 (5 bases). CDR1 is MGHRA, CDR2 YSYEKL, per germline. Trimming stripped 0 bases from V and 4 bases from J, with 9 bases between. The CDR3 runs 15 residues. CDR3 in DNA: TGCGCCAGCAGCCAAGATCATCAGGGCACCGGGGAGCTGTTTTTT. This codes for CASSQDHQGTGELFF.

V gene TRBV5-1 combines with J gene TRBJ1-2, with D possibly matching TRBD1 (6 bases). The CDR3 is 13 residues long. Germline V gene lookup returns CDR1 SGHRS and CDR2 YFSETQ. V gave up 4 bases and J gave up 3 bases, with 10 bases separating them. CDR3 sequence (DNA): TGCGCCAGCAGCGGGGGCAGCGACTATGGCTACACCTTC. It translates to CASSGGSDYGYTF.

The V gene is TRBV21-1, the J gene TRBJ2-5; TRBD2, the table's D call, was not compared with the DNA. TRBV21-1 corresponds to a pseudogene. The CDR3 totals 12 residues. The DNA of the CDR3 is TGTGCCAGCAGCCGGGAAGGGGAGACCCAGTACTTC. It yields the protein CASSREGETQYF.